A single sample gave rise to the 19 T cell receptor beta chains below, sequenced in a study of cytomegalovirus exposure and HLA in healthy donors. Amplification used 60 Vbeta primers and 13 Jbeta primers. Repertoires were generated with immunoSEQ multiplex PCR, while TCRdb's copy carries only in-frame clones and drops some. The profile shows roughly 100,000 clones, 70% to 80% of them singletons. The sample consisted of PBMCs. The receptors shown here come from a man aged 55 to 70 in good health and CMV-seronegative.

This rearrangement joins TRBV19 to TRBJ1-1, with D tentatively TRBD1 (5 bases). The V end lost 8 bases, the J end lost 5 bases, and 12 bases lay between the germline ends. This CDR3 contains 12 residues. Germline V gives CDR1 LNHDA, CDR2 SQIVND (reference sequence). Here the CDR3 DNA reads TGTGCCAGTTTCCAACGGGGGACTGAAGCTTTCTTT. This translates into CASFQRGTEAFF.

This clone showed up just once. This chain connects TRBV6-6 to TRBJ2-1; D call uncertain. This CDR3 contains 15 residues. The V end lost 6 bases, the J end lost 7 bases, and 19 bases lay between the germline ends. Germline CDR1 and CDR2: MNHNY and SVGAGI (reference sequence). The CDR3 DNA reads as TGTGCCAGCAGCCACGGTCTGAACAGTCCGAATGAGCAGTTCTTC. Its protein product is CASSHGLNSPNEQFF.

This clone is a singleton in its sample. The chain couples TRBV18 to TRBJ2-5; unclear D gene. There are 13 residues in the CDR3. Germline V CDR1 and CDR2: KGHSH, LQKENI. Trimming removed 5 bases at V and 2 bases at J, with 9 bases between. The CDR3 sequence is CASSWQIQETQYF. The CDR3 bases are TGTGCCAGCTCATGGCAGATACAAGAGACCCAGTACTTC.

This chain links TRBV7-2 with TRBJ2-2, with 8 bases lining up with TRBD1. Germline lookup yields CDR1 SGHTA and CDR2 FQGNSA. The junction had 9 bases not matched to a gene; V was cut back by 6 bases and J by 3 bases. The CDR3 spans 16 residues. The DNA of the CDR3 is TGTGCCAGCAGATCCCGGACAGGGACCGACACCGGGGAGCTGTTTTTT. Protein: CASRSRTGTDTGELFF. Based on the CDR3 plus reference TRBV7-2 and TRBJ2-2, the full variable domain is GAGVSQSPSNKVTEKGKDVELRCDPISGHTALYWYRQSLGQGLEFLIYFQGNSAPDKSGLPSDRFSAERTGGSVSTLTIQRTQQEDSAVYLCASRSRTGTDTGELFFGEGSRLTVL.

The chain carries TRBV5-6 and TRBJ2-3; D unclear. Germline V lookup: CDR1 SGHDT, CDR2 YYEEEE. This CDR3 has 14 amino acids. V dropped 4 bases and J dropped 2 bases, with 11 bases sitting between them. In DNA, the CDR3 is TGTGCCAGCAGCGTGAGGCAGCACACAGATACGCAGTATTTT. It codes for CASSVRQHTDTQYF.

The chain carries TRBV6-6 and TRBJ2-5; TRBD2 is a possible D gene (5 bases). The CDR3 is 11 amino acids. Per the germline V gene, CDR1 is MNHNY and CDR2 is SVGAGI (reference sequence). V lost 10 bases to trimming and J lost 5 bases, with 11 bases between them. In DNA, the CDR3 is TGTGCCACCGGGGAGAGGGAGACCCAGTACTTC. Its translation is CATGERETQYF.

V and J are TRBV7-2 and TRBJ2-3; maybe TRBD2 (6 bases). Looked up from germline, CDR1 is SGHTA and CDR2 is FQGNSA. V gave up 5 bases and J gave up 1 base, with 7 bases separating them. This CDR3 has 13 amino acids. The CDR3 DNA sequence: TGTGCCAGCAGCGGGACTCGCACAGATACGCAGTATTTT. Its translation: CASSGTRTDTQYF.

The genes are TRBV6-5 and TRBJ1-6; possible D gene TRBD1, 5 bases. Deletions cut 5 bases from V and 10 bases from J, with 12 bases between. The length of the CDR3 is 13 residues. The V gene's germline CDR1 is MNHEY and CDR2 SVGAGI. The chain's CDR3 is CASSERDYSPLHF. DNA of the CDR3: TGTGCCAGCAGTGAGAGGGACTACTCACCCCTCCACTTT.

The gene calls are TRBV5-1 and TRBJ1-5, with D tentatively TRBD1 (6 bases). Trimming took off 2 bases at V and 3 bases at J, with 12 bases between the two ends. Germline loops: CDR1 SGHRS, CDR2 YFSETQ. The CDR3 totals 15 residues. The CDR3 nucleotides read TGCGCCAGCAGCTTTCCGAGGACAGACAATCAGCCCCAGCATTTT. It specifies CASSFPRTDNQPQHF.

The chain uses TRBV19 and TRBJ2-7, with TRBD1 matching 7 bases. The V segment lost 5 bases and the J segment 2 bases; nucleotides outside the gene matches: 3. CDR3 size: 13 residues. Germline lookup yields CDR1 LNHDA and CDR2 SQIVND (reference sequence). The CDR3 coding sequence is TGTGCCAGTAGTCCTGGGACAGCCTACGAGCAGTACTTC. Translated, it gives CASSPGTAYEQYF.

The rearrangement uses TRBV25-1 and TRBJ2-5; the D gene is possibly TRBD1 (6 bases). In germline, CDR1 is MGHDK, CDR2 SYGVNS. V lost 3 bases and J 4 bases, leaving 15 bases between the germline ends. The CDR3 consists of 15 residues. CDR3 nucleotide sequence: TGTGCCAGCAGTGAGGGCAGTACCAGGGGAGAGACCCAGTACTTC. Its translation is CASSEGSTRGETQYF.

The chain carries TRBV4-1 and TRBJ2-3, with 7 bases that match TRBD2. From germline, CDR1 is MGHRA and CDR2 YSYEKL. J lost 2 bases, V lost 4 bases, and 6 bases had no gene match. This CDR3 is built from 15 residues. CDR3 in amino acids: CASSLSGAITDTQYF. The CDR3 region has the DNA TGCGCCAGCAGCCTCAGCGGGGCCATCACAGATACGCAGTATTTT.

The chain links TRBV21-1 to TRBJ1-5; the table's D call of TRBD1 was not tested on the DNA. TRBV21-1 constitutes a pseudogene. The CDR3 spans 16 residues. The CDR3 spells CASSKGTVYSNQPQHF. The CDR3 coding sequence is TGTGCCAGCAGCAAAGGGACAGTGTATAGCAATCAGCCCCAGCATTTT.

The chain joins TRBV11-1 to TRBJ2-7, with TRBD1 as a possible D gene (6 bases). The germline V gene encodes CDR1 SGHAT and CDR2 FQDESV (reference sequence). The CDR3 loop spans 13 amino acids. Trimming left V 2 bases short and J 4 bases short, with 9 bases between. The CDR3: CASSLSQGYEQYF. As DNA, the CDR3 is TGTGCCAGCAGCTTATCACAGGGTTACGAGCAGTACTTC.

The CDR3 region has the DNA TGTGCCAGCAGCTTGTCGGGGGACAGTAACAATGAGCAGTTCTTC. Translated, it gives CASSLSGDSNNEQFF. V gene TRBV7-9 combines with J gene TRBJ2-1, with a possible D match to TRBD1 (7 bases). The CDR3 has 15 amino acids. The germline V gene has CDR1 SEHNR and CDR2 FQNEAQ (reference sequence). The V end lost 3 bases, the J end lost 5 bases, and 14 bases lay between the germline ends. The full variable domain, rest sourced from reference TRBV7-9 and TRBJ2-1, is DTGVSQNPRHKITKRGQNVTFRCDPISEHNRLYWYRQTLGQGPEFLTYFQNEAQLEKSRLLSDRFSAERPKGSFSTLEIQRTEQGDSAMYLCASSLSGDSNNEQFFGPGTRLTVL.

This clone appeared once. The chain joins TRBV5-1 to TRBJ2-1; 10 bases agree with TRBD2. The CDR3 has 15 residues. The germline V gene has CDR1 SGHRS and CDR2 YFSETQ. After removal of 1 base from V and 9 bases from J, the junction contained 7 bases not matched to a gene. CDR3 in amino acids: CASSLSLAGAGEQFF. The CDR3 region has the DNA TGCGCCAGCAGCTTGTCCCTAGCGGGGGCGGGTGAGCAGTTCTTC.

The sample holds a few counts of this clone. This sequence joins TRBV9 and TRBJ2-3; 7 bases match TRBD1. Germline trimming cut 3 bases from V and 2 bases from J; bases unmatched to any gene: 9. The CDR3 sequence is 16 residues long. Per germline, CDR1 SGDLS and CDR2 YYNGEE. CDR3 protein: CASSALEGALTDTQYF. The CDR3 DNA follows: TGTGCCAGCAGCGCCCTAGAGGGGGCGCTCACAGATACGCAGTATTTT.

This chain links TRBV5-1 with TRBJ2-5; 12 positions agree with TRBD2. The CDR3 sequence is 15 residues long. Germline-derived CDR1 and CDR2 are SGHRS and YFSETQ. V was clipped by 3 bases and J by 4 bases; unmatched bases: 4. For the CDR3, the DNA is TGCGCCAGCAGCTGGACTAGCGGGGTTGGAGAGACCCAGTACTTC. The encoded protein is CASSWTSGVGETQYF.

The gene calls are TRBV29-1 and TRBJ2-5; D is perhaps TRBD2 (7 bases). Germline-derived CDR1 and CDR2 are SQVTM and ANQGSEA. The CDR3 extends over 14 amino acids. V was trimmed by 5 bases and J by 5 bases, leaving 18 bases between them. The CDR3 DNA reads TGCAGCGTTCGCGGGGGCGCCCCACGGGAGACCCAGTACTTC. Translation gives CSVRGGAPRETQYF.